This record covers a single T cell receptor beta chain. This sample includes further DNA sequences coding for the same CDR3. This entry is derived from a study of beta chain features in type 1 diabetes. Expressed TCRB transcripts were sequenced, since all the RNA that had been isolated was reverse transcribed. The protocol was immunoSEQ multiplex PCR, while the TCRdb copy is restricted to in-frame clones and leaves out a portion. Found here are about half a million clones, around 10% of them singletons; the top ten hold 0.046%. The V end was cut by 0 bases, the J end by 0 bases, with 4 bases between. There are 13 residues in the CDR3. Germline V gene lookup returns CDR1 SGDLS and CDR2 YYNGEE.

What was sequenced was naive CD4+ T cells from blood. The receptor was isolated from a young woman in good health. This chain links TRBV9 with TRBJ2-7; D is ambiguous. The CDR3 loop reads CASSVGSSYEQYF. The CDR3 bases are TGTGCCAGCAGCGTAGGGAGCTCCTACGAGCAGTACTTC.